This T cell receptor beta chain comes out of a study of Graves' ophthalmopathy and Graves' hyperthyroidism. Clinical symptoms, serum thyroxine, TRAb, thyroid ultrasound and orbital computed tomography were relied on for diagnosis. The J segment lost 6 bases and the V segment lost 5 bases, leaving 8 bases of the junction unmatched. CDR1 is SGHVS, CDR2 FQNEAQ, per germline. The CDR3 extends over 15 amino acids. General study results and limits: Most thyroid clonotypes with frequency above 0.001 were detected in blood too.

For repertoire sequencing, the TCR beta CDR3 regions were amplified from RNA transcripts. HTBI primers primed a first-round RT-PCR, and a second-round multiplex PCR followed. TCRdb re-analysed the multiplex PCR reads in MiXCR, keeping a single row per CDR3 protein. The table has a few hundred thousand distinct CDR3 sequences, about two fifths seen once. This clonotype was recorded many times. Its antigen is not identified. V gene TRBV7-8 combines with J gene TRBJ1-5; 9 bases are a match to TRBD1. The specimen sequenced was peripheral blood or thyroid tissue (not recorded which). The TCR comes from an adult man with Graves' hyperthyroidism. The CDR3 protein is CASSLTGTGSQPQHF. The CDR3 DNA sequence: TGTGCCAGCAGCCTGACCGGGACAGGGAGTCAGCCCCAGCATTTT.